These 18 T cell receptor beta chains were sequenced from one sample in a study of OX40 agonist ivuxolimab in advanced cancers. This table comes from immunoSEQ multiplex PCR, and its TCRdb copy is limited to in-frame clones, with some not included. The data contain around 70,000 clones, 85% to 95% of them singletons. This sample comprised CD4+ or CD8+ T cells sorted from blood, obtained in a trial of the OX40 agonist ivuxolimab. Source of these receptors: an adult with an advanced solid tumor such as melanoma, head and neck, liver or kidney cancer.

The chain uses TRBV6-5 and TRBJ2-7; D is perhaps TRBD2 (7 bases). Germline values: CDR1 MNHEY, CDR2 SVGAGI. This CDR3 contains 15 residues. V was pared by 6 bases and J by 4 bases, with 19 bases between. CDR3 residues: CASRFKTGGAYEQYF. The CDR3 nucleotides are TGTGCCAGCAGATTTAAAACGGGGGGCGCATACGAGCAGTACTTC.

Concerning this clone: In the same sample, other DNA sequences code for this CDR3. This chain links TRBV13 with TRBJ2-5; no definite D call. The CDR3 has 13 amino acids. CDR1 is PRHDT and CDR2 is FYEKMQ in the germline V gene (reference sequence). Trimming took off 0 bases at V and 2 bases at J, with 4 bases between the two ends. CDR3 coding DNA: TGTGCCAGCAGCTTAGGACTACAAGAGACCCAGTACTTC. Its protein product is CASSLGLQETQYF.

The chain uses TRBV6-5 and TRBJ2-5, with a weak D call TRBD1 (5 bases). CDR1 is MNHEY and CDR2 is SVGAGI in the germline V gene. The length of the CDR3 is 13 residues. Trimming took off 4 bases at V and 0 bases at J, with 6 bases between the two ends. CDR3 coding DNA: TGTGCCAGCAGTTCAGGGAACCAAGAGACCCAGTACTTC. Translating it yields CASSSGNQETQYF.

This chain uses TRBV28 with TRBJ2-1, with D maybe TRBD2 (6 bases). V lost 2 bases and J lost 9, with 20 bases in between. CDR3 length: 16 amino acids. Germline V lookup: CDR1 MDHEN, CDR2 SYDVKM. In DNA, the CDR3 is TGTGCCAGCAGTTTAGGAGGGGAAACCATAGGAAGTGAGCAGTTCTTC. Its translation: CASSLGGETIGSEQFF.

This sequence joins TRBV2 and TRBJ2-5; 10 nucleotides match TRBD1. The CDR3 runs 15 residues. J gave up 5 bases and V 6 bases, and 9 bases lay outside the gene matches. Germline V CDR1 and CDR2: SNHLY, FYNNEI. CDR3 in amino acids: CASSPGDRGGETQYF. CDR3 nucleotide sequence: TGTGCCAGCAGCCCCGGGGACAGGGGAGGGGAGACCCAGTACTTC.

The chain links TRBV10-3 to TRBJ1-2; perhaps TRBD1 as D (6 bases). There are 12 residues in the CDR3. Germline CDR1 reads ENHRY; CDR2 reads SYGVKD. Trimming took 3 bases from V and 7 from J, leaving 9 bases between them. Here the CDR3 reads CAISEGGGGYTF. CDR3 bases: TGTGCCATCAGTGAAGGGGGGGGTGGCTACACCTTC.

The chain carries TRBV7-9 and TRBJ1-4, with unresolved D. The germline V gene encodes CDR1 SEHNR and CDR2 FQNEAQ (reference sequence). This CDR3 is built from 15 residues. V dropped 1 base and J dropped 0 bases, with 6 bases sitting between them. The CDR3 nucleotides are TGTGCCAGCAGCTTAGTTCCCTCAACTAATGAAAAACTGTTTTTT. Its protein product is CASSLVPSTNEKLFF.

This chain links TRBV25-1 with TRBJ1-4, with 7 bases that match TRBD1. This CDR3 comprises 16 residues. Germline CDR1 MGHDK, CDR2 SYGVNS. Losses at the gene ends were 2 bases for V and 0 bases for J; bases not matched to a gene: 3. CDR3 nucleotide sequence: TGTGCCAGCAGTGAAGGGACAGTTGCAACTAATGAAAAACTGTTTTTT. Its protein product is CASSEGTVATNEKLFF.

This clone was counted between two and nine times. J is TRBJ1-2 and V is TRBV19; 8 bases line up with TRBD1. With 4 bases clipped from V and 6 bases from J, the junction kept 4 bases outside the gene matches. This CDR3 has 13 amino acids. Germline V gene data show CDR1 as LNHDA and CDR2 as SQIVND (reference sequence). This CDR3 reads CASSTRTGNGYTF. The CDR3 nucleotides read TGTGCCAGTAGTACCCGGACAGGGAATGGCTACACCTTC.

The chain employs TRBV7-6 and TRBJ2-1; D remains unclear. CDR1 and CDR2 (germline): SGHVS, FNYEAQ. This CDR3 is 13 amino acids long. The V gene lost 5 bases and the J gene lost 3 bases, with 8 bases spanning the gap. The CDR3, as DNA: TGTGCCAGCAGCCAGGAAAACTACAATGAGCAGTTCTTC. Protein product: CASSQENYNEQFF.

The rearrangement uses TRBV27 and TRBJ2-7; D may be TRBD1 (6 bases). CDR3 length: 15 residues. CDR1 is MNHEY and CDR2 is SMNVEV in the germline V gene (reference sequence). Trimming removed 2 bases from V and 3 bases from J, with 14 bases in between. The CDR3 DNA reads as TGTGCCAGCAGTTTAGGTTCCGGGACAATCTACGAGCAGTACTTC. This codes for CASSLGSGTIYEQYF.

CDR3 sequence reads: CASSFVLANEQFF. The DNA for the CDR3 is TGTGCCAGCAGTTTTGTCCTAGCGAATGAGCAGTTCTTC. The chain carries TRBV28 and TRBJ2-1, with TRBD2 as a possible D gene (6 bases). Trimming removed 3 bases at V and 7 bases at J, with 10 bases between. The germline gives CDR1 MDHEN, CDR2 SYDVKM. The CDR3 has 13 residues.

This clone was detected only once. This sequence joins TRBV29-1 and TRBJ2-1; TRBD1 matches at 8 bases. Trimming cost V 0 bases and J 4 bases; bases outside gene matches: 11. CDR1 SQVTM and CDR2 ANQGSEA come from the germline V gene. The CDR3 has 17 residues. Here the CDR3 reads CSVEDIEGRGRYNEQFF. The CDR3 DNA is TGCAGCGTTGAAGATATCGAGGGCAGGGGGCGTTACAATGAGCAGTTCTTC.

The V call is TRBV7-9, the J call TRBJ1-1, with TRBD1 matching 7 bases. This CDR3 is 14 amino acids long. V was clipped by 5 bases and J by 5 bases; unmatched bases: 8. Germline lookup yields CDR1 SEHNR and CDR2 FQNEAQ (reference sequence). The CDR3 is CASSHWDRLTEAFF. The CDR3 nucleotides are TGTGCCAGCAGCCACTGGGACAGACTAACTGAAGCTTTCTTT.

For the CDR3, the DNA is TGTGCCCGAACAGGGGGCCCTCATGAAAAACTGTTTTTT. Translated: CARTGGPHEKLFF. The V call is TRBV30, the J call TRBJ1-4; 9 bases are shared with TRBD1. V gave up 8 bases and J gave up 6 bases; unmatched junction bases: 7. Looked up from germline, CDR1 is GTSNPN and CDR2 is SVGIG (reference sequence). The CDR3 contains 13 residues. Filled out from reference TRBV30 and TRBJ1-4, the complete variable domain reads SQTIHQWPATLVQPVGSPLSLECTVEGTSNPNLYWYRQAAGRGLQLLFYSVGIGQISSEVPQNLSASRPQDRQFILSSKKLLLSDSGFYLCARTGGPHEKLFFGSGTQLSVL.

The genes are TRBV27 and TRBJ1-5; 7 nucleotides align to TRBD1. V dropped 7 bases and J dropped 1; count of bases not matched to a gene: 4. Germline V gene sequence: CDR1 MNHEY, CDR2 SMNVEV (reference sequence). The length of the CDR3 is 14 residues. The chain's CDR3 is CASKDRPSNQPQHF. CDR3 nucleotide sequence: TGTGCCAGCAAGGACAGGCCGAGCAATCAGCCCCAGCATTTT.

The rearrangement links TRBV4-3 to TRBJ1-2; D gene uncertain. Trimming pared 0 bases from V and 8 bases from J, leaving 25 bases between. The CDR3 is made up of 18 amino acids. Germline V gene sequence: CDR1 LGHNA, CDR2 YSLEER. Here the CDR3 reads CASSQDPAGRSLLWGYTF. CDR3 coding DNA: TGCGCCAGCAGCCAAGATCCGGCAGGTCGTTCTTTGCTTTGGGGCTACACCTTC.

V usage is TRBV7-6 and J usage is TRBJ2-2; 7 nucleotides align to TRBD2. The germline CDR1 and CDR2 sequences are SGHVS and FNYEAQ. This CDR3 is built from 16 residues. The V segment lost 4 bases and the J segment 5 bases; nucleotides outside the gene matches: 10. This chain's CDR3 is CASSSLLSGTTGELFF. CDR3 nucleotide sequence: TGTGCCAGCAGCTCGCTGCTAAGCGGGACGACCGGGGAGCTGTTTTTT.